What follows are 23 T cell receptor beta chains derived from one specimen sequenced in a study of CD4 T cells in relation to SARS-CoV-2 and coronaviruses. Unexposed donor CD4+ T cells date from 2011-2018, before the COVID-19 pandemic. After approximately ten days of culture, CD4+ T cells were isolated. No antigen has been identified for these receptors. The method was immunoSEQ multiplex PCR; TCRdb's version includes in-frame clones alone and lacks a portion of them. The sample yields 18,000 or so clones, approximately 78% seen once. Sequenced material: CD4+ T cells from PBMCs, cultured in vitro. The receptors derive from a human donor in good health.

The CDR3 bases are TGTGCCATAAGCAACGGGGGGGAGACCCAGTACTTC. It specifies CAISNGGETQYF. This chain uses TRBV10-3 with TRBJ2-5; 7 nucleotides align to TRBD2. The germline CDR1 and CDR2 sequences are ENHRY and SYGVKD. Losses at the gene ends were 9 bases for V and 5 bases for J; bases not matched to a gene: 6. The CDR3 sequence is 12 residues long.

The rearrangement joins TRBV2 to TRBJ2-7; D assignment may be TRBD1 or TRBD2 (5 bases each). The V gene lost 4 bases and the J gene lost 2 bases, with 12 bases spanning the gap. The CDR3 is 14 residues long. CDR1 and CDR2 from the germline V gene are SNHLY and FYNNEI. The CDR3 loop reads CASSVGTATYEQYF. The CDR3 nucleotides are TGTGCCAGCAGTGTCGGGACGGCGACCTACGAGCAGTACTTC.

V usage is TRBV10-1 and J usage is TRBJ2-1; D is unresolved. Trimming removed 3 bases at V and 2 bases at J, with 5 bases between. Germline CDR1 reads WNHNN; CDR2 reads SYGVQD (reference sequence). The CDR3 sequence is 13 residues long. The DNA of the CDR3 is TGCGCCAGCAGTGAACCAGCCTACAATGAGCAGTTCTTC. Its protein product is CASSEPAYNEQFF.

The gene calls are TRBV2 and TRBJ2-5, with 7 bases aligning to TRBD2. Looked up from germline, CDR1 is SNHLY and CDR2 is FYNNEI. The length of the CDR3 is 15 residues. V was pared by 1 base and J by 1 base, with 3 bases of the junction left unmatched. The CDR3 nucleotides are TGTGCCAGCAGTGAAGGGGGAGGGCCCCAAGAGACCCAGTACTTC. It encodes CASSEGGGPQETQYF.

The V call is TRBV6-4, the J call TRBJ2-1, with 9 positions matching TRBD2. J lost 6 bases, V lost 5 bases, and 5 bases had no gene match. CDR1 is MRHNA and CDR2 is SNTAGT in the germline V gene. CDR3 length: 14 amino acids. CDR3 in DNA: TGTGCCAGCAGTCAAGGACTAGCGACCAATGAGCAGTTCTTC. Amino acids: CASSQGLATNEQFF.

This chain links TRBV5-1 with TRBJ2-7, with TRBD2 matching over 11 bases. The CDR3 spans 15 residues. Losses at the gene ends were 4 bases for V and 2 bases for J; bases not matched to a gene: 5. Per germline, CDR1 SGHRS and CDR2 YFSETQ. CDR3 protein: CASSTGTSGPYEQYF. The CDR3 nucleotides are TGCGCCAGCAGCACCGGGACTAGCGGTCCCTACGAGCAGTACTTC.

This clone has only a few counts. The chain recombines TRBV28 with TRBJ1-1; D ambiguous. The CDR3 sequence is 12 residues long. V lost 7 bases, J lost 8 bases, and 14 bases lay in between. The V gene's germline CDR1 is MDHEN and CDR2 SYDVKM. The CDR3 nucleotides are TGTGCCAGCACCATAGGCCCAAGCGAAGCTTTCTTT. Translation gives CASTIGPSEAFF.

This clone was found once. The chain's CDR3 is CASSLRTGVNTEAFF. CDR3 nucleotide sequence: TGCGCCAGCAGCTTACGGACGGGAGTGAACACTGAAGCTTTCTTT. The V gene is TRBV5-1, the J gene TRBJ1-1; no clear D. This CDR3 comprises 15 residues. V dropped 2 bases and J dropped 0 bases, with 11 bases sitting between them. Germline V gene lookup returns CDR1 SGHRS and CDR2 YFSETQ.

The chain combines TRBV10-3 with TRBJ1-2; D remains unclear. CDR1 ENHRY and CDR2 SYGVKD come from the germline V gene. This CDR3 spans 14 amino acids. Trimming stripped 6 bases from V and 1 base from J, with 12 bases between. CDR3 in amino acids: CAISGTGDNYGYTF. CDR3 coding DNA: TGTGCCATCAGCGGTACCGGAGATAACTATGGCTACACCTTC.

The chain combines TRBV12-5 with TRBJ1-6; a possible D gene is TRBD1 (5 bases). Germline V gives CDR1 LGHNT, CDR2 FRNRAP. The CDR3 has 13 residues. Deletions cut 7 bases from V and 10 bases from J, with 14 bases between. The CDR3 DNA reads as TGTGCTAGTGCCCCTGGGGAGGGGTCACCCCTCCACTTT. Amino acid sequence: CASAPGEGSPLHF.

The sample holds a few counts of this clone. J is TRBJ1-1 and V is TRBV7-8; tentatively, D is TRBD1 (6 bases). V was pared by 4 bases and J by 4 bases, with 16 bases between. Germline CDR1 and CDR2: SGHVS and FQNEAQ. The length of the CDR3 is 15 residues. CDR3 loop: CASSSITGHVTEAFF. The CDR3 region has the DNA TGTGCCAGCAGCTCTATCACAGGGCACGTCACTGAAGCTTTCTTT.

The chain combines TRBV27 with TRBJ2-7, with TRBD1 identical over 9 bases. The CDR3 covers 15 residues. V was pared by 10 bases and J by 4 bases, with 14 bases of the junction left unmatched. Germline V gene sequence: CDR1 MNHEY, CDR2 SMNVEV (reference sequence). CDR3 in DNA: TGTGCCACCAGGACAGGGGCCGAACTTCCTTACGAGCAGTACTTC. Translation gives CATRTGAELPYEQYF.

The V call is TRBV9, the J call TRBJ1-2; no reliable D call. V was trimmed by 3 bases and J by 8 bases, leaving 17 bases between them. CDR3 length: 14 amino acids. Germline CDR1 and CDR2: SGDLS and YYNGEE. This chain's CDR3 is CASSGSTPLVGYTF. The CDR3 DNA sequence: TGTGCCAGCAGCGGTTCAACCCCGTTAGTCGGCTACACCTTC. Complete variable domain (other parts from reference TRBV9 and TRBJ1-2): DSGVTQTPKHLITATGQRVTLRCSPRSGDLSVYWYQQSLDQGLQFLIQYYNGEERAKGNILERFSAQQFPDLHSELNLSSLELGDSALYFCASSGSTPLVGYTFGSGTRLTVV.

There are a few counts of this clone. The chain links TRBV3-1 (or the pseudogene TRBV3-2) to TRBJ2-7; no definite D call. Trimming shortened V by 4 bases and J by 5 bases, and 9 bases separated the two germline ends. The germline CDR1 and CDR2 sequences are LGHDT and YNNKEL (reference sequence). CDR3 length equals 12 residues. In DNA form, the CDR3 reads TGTGCCAGCAGCCCCGGGCCTCACGAGCAGTACTTC. Protein: CASSPGPHEQYF.

The chain couples TRBV6-4 to TRBJ2-3; 9 bases agree with TRBD2. This CDR3 spans 14 amino acids. Germline loops: CDR1 MRHNA, CDR2 SNTAGT. The J segment lost 5 bases and the V segment lost 0 bases, leaving 0 bases of the junction unmatched. In nucleotides, the CDR3 is TGTGCCAGCAGTGACTCTAGCGGGAGAGATACGCAGTATTTT. Amino acids: CASSDSSGRDTQYF.

This clone was detected only once. The chain is built from TRBV7-9 and TRBJ2-6; no reliable D call. Trimming shortened V by 2 bases and J by 1 base, and 3 bases separated the two germline ends. The CDR3 totals 14 residues. Germline CDR1 is SEHNR and CDR2 is FQNEAQ (reference sequence). CDR3 loop: CASSLMSGANVLTF. As DNA, the CDR3 is TGTGCCAGCAGCTTAATGTCTGGGGCCAACGTCCTGACTTTC.

The chain couples TRBV11-2 to TRBJ2-1, with D unclear. From germline, CDR1 is SGHAT and CDR2 FQNNGV. With 4 bases removed from V and 4 bases from J, the gap between germline ends came to 8 bases. The length of the CDR3 is 13 residues. CDR3 protein: CASSSAVYNEQFF. CDR3 in DNA: TGTGCCAGCAGCTCCGCCGTTTACAATGAGCAGTTCTTC.

About this clone itself: The junction differs from germline at one of its ends, possibly a read error. The rearrangement uses TRBV6-2 or TRBV6-3 and TRBJ1-5, with D possibly being TRBD1 (5 bases). CDR3 size: 14 residues. The germline V gene encodes CDR1 MNHEY and CDR2 SVGEGT. CDR3 sequence reads: CAISRGGEAQPQHF. The CDR3 DNA follows: TGTGCCATCAGTCGGGGGGGAGAGGCTCAGCCCCAGCATTTT.

This clone has only one observation. The chain has TRBV24-1 and TRBJ2-3; 10 bases are shared with TRBD1. V lost 4 bases and J lost 0; bases outside the gene matches: 6. Germline CDR1 and CDR2: KGHDR and SFDVKD. CDR3 length: 17 amino acids. The DNA for the CDR3 is TGTGCCACCAGTGAGCCCGGGACAGGGGAAAGCACAGATACGCAGTATTTT. This sequence encodes CATSEPGTGESTDTQYF.

This chain links TRBV11-2 with TRBJ2-7; maybe TRBD1 (6 bases). Trimming removed 7 bases at V and 3 bases at J, with 19 bases between. The CDR3 loop spans 15 amino acids. Germline lookup yields CDR1 SGHAT and CDR2 FQNNGV. This CDR3 is CASKTQAGQIYEQYF. CDR3 nucleotide sequence: TGTGCCAGCAAGACCCAAGCCGGACAGATCTACGAGCAGTACTTC.

This clone has a single count. The chain recombines TRBV7-6 with TRBJ2-4; 9 bases agree with TRBD2. Germline CDR1 reads SGHVS; CDR2 reads FNYEAQ. With 5 bases clipped from V and 9 bases from J, the junction kept 11 bases outside the gene matches. The CDR3 spans 15 residues. The CDR3 loop reads CASSEAPSGNTIQYF. The CDR3 DNA reads as TGTGCCAGCAGCGAGGCGCCTAGCGGGAATACCATTCAGTACTTC.

CDR3: CASSLGTSTDTQYF. The CDR3 bases are TGTGCCAGCAGCCTTGGCACCTCCACAGATACGCAGTATTTT. The chain carries TRBV7-3 and TRBJ2-3, with no clear D. The V and J ends lost 5 bases and 2 bases respectively, with 11 bases between them. Germline CDR1 reads SGHTA; CDR2 reads FQGTGA. This CDR3 contains 14 residues.

CDR3 coding DNA: TGCGCCAGCAGCTTACAGGGGGGGAGCTCCTACAATGAGCAGTTCTTC. Translating gives CASSLQGGSSYNEQFF. This rearrangement joins TRBV5-1 to TRBJ2-1; a possible D gene is TRBD1 (8 bases). There are 16 residues in the CDR3. Germline values: CDR1 SGHRS, CDR2 YFSETQ. Trimming left V 2 bases short and J 0 bases short, with 12 bases between.